Listed here are 10 T cell receptor beta chains from one sample, sequenced in a study of shared clonotypes between healthy human individuals. This table comes from immunoSEQ multiplex PCR, and its TCRdb copy is limited to in-frame clones, with some not included. This table has 190,000 or so clones, 65% to 70% appearing once. Sequencing was done on a sample of memory CD4+ T cells sorted from blood. The subset here: CD45RA-negative fraction. The receptors here all came from a man aged 30 to 45 in good health.

The table lists this clone with a few counts. Here the CDR3 reads CACTGVTDTQYF. The DNA for the CDR3 is TGTGCCTGCACAGGGGTCACAGATACGCAGTATTTT. This chain links TRBV6-1 with TRBJ2-3; TRBD1 matches at 7 bases. The length of the CDR3 is 12 residues. J was trimmed by 2 bases and V by 11 bases; bases with no gene match: 4. CDR1 is MNHNS, CDR2 SASEGT, per germline.

This chain links TRBV5-8 with TRBJ2-3; no reliable D call. With 0 bases removed from V and 10 bases from J, the gap between germline ends came to 3 bases. This CDR3 is 10 amino acids long. CDR1 SGHTS and CDR2 YDEGEE come from the germline V gene. The CDR3 reads CASSLGAQYF. CDR3 nucleotides: TGTGCCAGCAGCTTGGGAGCGCAGTATTTT.

The CDR3 sequence: CASSLVLLQTYEQYF. For the CDR3, the DNA is TGTGCCAGCAGCTTGGTTCTATTACAGACCTACGAGCAGTACTTC. The chain employs TRBV5-5 and TRBJ2-7; D remains unclear. Trimming cost V 0 bases and J 2 bases, with 12 bases left between them. Germline CDR1 and CDR2: SGHKS and YYEKEE (reference sequence). The CDR3 contains 15 residues.

This clone was counted once. The gene calls are TRBV6-1 and TRBJ2-3, with TRBD2 matching 10 bases. The junction had 8 bases not matched to a gene; V was cut back by 1 base and J by 4 bases. Germline V gene lookup returns CDR1 MNHNS and CDR2 SASEGT. The length of the CDR3 is 17 residues. The CDR3 sequence: CASSEDGIGTSADTQYF. The CDR3 nucleotides read TGTGCCAGCAGTGAAGACGGTATTGGGACTAGCGCAGATACGCAGTATTTT.

V is TRBV11-1 and J is TRBJ1-4, with D hard to call. Deletions cut 2 bases from V and 4 bases from J, with 8 bases between. Germline V CDR1 and CDR2: SGHAT, FQDESV (reference sequence). This CDR3 is built from 14 residues. CDR3 sequence: CASSLSGYNEKLFF. CDR3 bases: TGTGCCAGCAGCTTATCCGGTTATAATGAAAAACTGTTTTTT.

This clone has just a few counts. This chain connects TRBV29-1 to TRBJ2-3; D is unclear. Per the germline V gene, CDR1 is SQVTM and CDR2 is ANQGSEA. The CDR3 is made up of 11 amino acids. V was clipped by 3 bases and J by 6 bases, with 7 bases between them. This CDR3 is CSVEAGDTQYF. As DNA, the CDR3 is TGCAGCGTTGAGGCTGGGGATACGCAGTATTTT.

A few counts support this clone. This rearrangement joins TRBV28 to TRBJ2-3; D is ambiguous. The CDR3 loop spans 12 amino acids. In germline, CDR1 is MDHEN, CDR2 SYDVKM. Deletions cut 6 bases from V and 6 bases from J, with 10 bases between. The CDR3 nucleotides are TGTGCCAGCAGCCTTAATGTGGATACGCAGTATTTT. This gives the protein CASSLNVDTQYF.

V usage is TRBV25-1 and J usage is TRBJ2-5, with 12 bases that match TRBD1. The CDR3 extends over 16 amino acids. The germline CDR1 and CDR2 sequences are MGHDK and SYGVNS. V shed 5 bases and J 2 bases; nucleotides not matched to a gene: 6. This CDR3 reads CASSIPGQGAQETQYF. The CDR3 nucleotides are TGTGCCAGCAGTATTCCGGGACAGGGGGCTCAAGAGACCCAGTACTTC.

This clone showed up just a few times. V is TRBV27 and J is TRBJ2-1; D unresolved. Per germline, CDR1 MNHEY and CDR2 SMNVEV (reference sequence). CDR3 length: 15 residues. V was pared by 6 bases and J by 3 bases, with 15 bases between. The chain's CDR3 is CASRSWRRNYNEQFF. In DNA, the CDR3 is TGTGCCAGCAGGTCGTGGCGGCGGAACTACAATGAGCAGTTCTTC.

CDR3 loop: CASQSGGANTGELFF. The CDR3 coding sequence is TGTGCCAGCCAAAGTGGGGGAGCGAACACCGGGGAGCTGTTTTTT. This chain connects TRBV18 to TRBJ2-2; perhaps D is TRBD1 or TRBD2 (5 bases each). The CDR3 has 15 amino acids. Trimming stripped 8 bases from V and 0 bases from J, with 13 bases between. Germline V CDR1 and CDR2: KGHSH, LQKENI.